This T cell receptor beta chain came from a study of blood T cells in healthy people across ages (dated by TCRdb to 2014 to 2015). About the investigation overall: In model experiments, roughly one uniquely barcoded TCR beta cDNA molecule per two T cells was captured by template switching. Using deep sequencing normalized with unique cDNA molecular identifiers, the study measured how TCR beta repertoire diversity changes with age. Two additional independent replicas of 1 million unique cDNA reads from the same blood draw were analyzed for two donors (one aged 18 to 29 and one aged 80 or older). Four age groups were formed from the donors: young (average approximately 16 years), middle-aged (just under 40), aged (62) and long-lived (around 82).

The library was produced with 5' RACE. This sample was sequenced with an Illumina HiSeq 2500. The second PCR ran for about 6 to 12 cycles and used a J-beta primer mix along with a sample-barcoded 5' primer. A unique molecular identifier was introduced onto each TCR beta cDNA molecule by a template-switch 5' adaptor carrying 12 random nucleotides. Each sample yielded at least 2.5 million CDR3-containing paired-end reads. All of the RNA was converted into first-strand cDNA using the Mint cDNA synthesis kit, with a TRBC-specific oligonucleotide serving as the primer. All cDNA was treated with uracil-DNA glycosylase and then went through a first 18-cycle PCR with the universal primers M1SS and BC2_uni_R. For the original study's pipeline: For normalization, 1 million high-quality reads, each with a distinct molecular identifier, were randomly selected from each sample. Reads with shared molecular identifiers were discarded instead of being binned into consensus sequences. MiTCR, set to a Q25 quality threshold and the strictest error-elimination algorithm, was used for CDR3 identification, clonotype clustering and error correction. A nonparametric unseen species model with Euler transformation was used to estimate lower-bound total TCR beta diversity. Using fastp trimming at Q25 and MiXCR clonotype assembly, TCRdb reanalyzed the public sequencing data and kept in-frame beta chains. Every entry covers one CDR3 protein and lists the most common genes and DNA from its rows. TCRdb, not the original authors, processed these V and J calls. This sample has about 930,000 distinct CDR3 sequences in its table, and just under 30% of those were observed once. About 9.4% of the sample is in the top ten clones.

Donors were roughly 40 systemically healthy Caucasian individuals from Russia aged roughly 6 to 90 years. Each donor gave roughly 11 milliliters of peripheral blood, drawn into EDTA-treated Vacutainer tubes. Ficoll-Paque density-gradient centrifugation was used to isolate PBMCs, with at least 6.5 million per sample. Trizol reagent was used to extract total RNA from the PBMCs, yielding at least 6 micrograms per sample. For every donor, an aliquot of PBMCs went through flow cytometry to measure the percentages of naive CD45RAhigh/CD27high T cells. Taken from the germline V gene, the CDR1 and CDR2 loops are SGHTA and FQGNSA. The CDR3 goes from the cysteine to the phenylalanine over 15 residues. The DNA shown is the 45-base CDR3, in frame from base 1. Trimming removed 1 base from V and 7 bases from J, leaving 14 bases between the germline ends. This clonotype occurred many times. The antigen this receptor binds is unknown. Per-base quality was not reported, and no clone a single base away is much larger than it.

Summary of the overall study and its limitations: A strong correlation was found between observed TCR beta diversity and the percentage of naive T cells measured by flow cytometry. Because donor CMV infection status was unknown, age-related changes in expanded clonotypes were potentially confounded. Estimates of total diversity based on one million sequenced T cells were regarded as lower bounds and as underestimates. Observed TCR beta diversity per million T cells fell roughly linearly with age, and a significant reduction was already apparent by age around 39. Conclusive comparison of naive and antigen-experienced compartments was prevented by the profiling of bulk unsorted PBMCs. Compared with the aged group, more naive CD4+ T cells, fewer expanded clones and increased TCR diversity were shown by the long-lived group, suggesting age selection.

These data were also filed under a second study, of T cells of mothers and their children. The second source states: The donors were nine systemically healthy Caucasian individuals, made up of three mothers and their six children. cDNA synthesis consumed the entire amount of extracted RNA, loaded at approximately 1.6 ug RNA in each 15 ul reaction. Sample barcodes and 2-4 random nucleotides were added via the M1S primer in the second PCR. Over 9 million TCR beta CDR3 reads came from each mother, compared with around 3 million reads from each child. Thymic selection shapes the output of TCR recombination in a similar way in related and unrelated pairs, and inherited differences have a minor effect. Related mother-child pairs always showed normalized repertoire overlap that was slightly higher than in unrelated mother-child pairs, though the difference was never significant. With a sensitivity of roughly 93 clones per million clonotypes, no persistent microchimeric T cell clones were detected. To look for features that set related mother-child pairs apart from unrelated individuals, the researchers ran deep NGS to compare the TCR beta repertoires of mothers and children. On average, the children were roughly 10 +/- 4 years old, while the mothers were approximately 40 +/- 4 years old. Libraries were sequenced on Illumina HiSeq 2000 with 100+100 nt paired-end reads after adapter ligation with NEBNext reagents. To prevent cross-contamination, the mother and child libraries were prepared a month apart and were sequenced in separate runs. Between about 500,000 and 2,100,000 distinct TCR beta clonotypes were identified per donor. Naive TCR beta clonotypes were estimated from low-frequency clonotypes matched to each donor's FACS-determined naive share, without sorting.

The specimen sequenced was blood. The chain links TRBV7-2 with TRBJ1-5; the D gene cannot be resolved reliably. This sequence was found in a woman in her thirties or forties in good health. The CDR3 region has the sequence CASSLEWGVGQPQHF. In nucleotides, the sequence is TGTGCCAGCAGCTTAGAGTGGGGAGTGGGGCAGCCCCAGCATTTT. Reference TRBV7-2 and TRBJ1-5 genes cover what lies past the CDR3, so the full variable domain is GAGVSQSPSNKVTEKGKDVELRCDPISGHTALYWYRQSLGQGLEFLIYFQGNSAPDKSGLPSDRFSAERTGGSVSTLTIQRTQQEDSAVYLCASSLEWGVGQPQHFGDGTRLSIL.